A selection of T cell receptor beta chains follows, all from one sample in a study of T cell changes during pregnancy in multiple sclerosis. Generated by immunoSEQ multiplex PCR, the TCRdb table keeps only in-frame clones and is missing some. The table lists about 93,000 clones, approximately 92% of them singletons. Specimen: peripheral blood, collected after pregnancy. Receptors originate from a female donor with multiple sclerosis, enrolled in a pregnancy study. Both conserved end residues are part of each CDR3. A D gene is named only where the DNA matches it firmly. Some rows have no size entry. The others give once, few or many, or a class for an expanded clone.

J | size | V | D | DNA | CDR3
TRBJ1-6 | - | TRBV10-3 | TRBD1 | TGTGCCATCAGTGAGTCCACAGGGGGGAGATCACCCCTCCACTTT | CAISESTGGRSPLHF
TRBJ1-2 | - | TRBV11-2 | - | TGTGCCAGCAGCTTCGGTTCCGACTATGGCTACACCTTC | CASSFGSDYGYTF
TRBJ1-5 | - | TRBV4-2 | TRBD1 | TGTGCCAGCAGCGGGGATTTAAGGACAGGGAGGAATCAGCCCCAGCATTTT | CASSGDLRTGRNQPQHF
TRBJ2-7 | - | TRBV19 | - | TGTGCCAGTAGTATAGGGCTGGGTGTCGAGGCCGAGCAGTACTTC | CASSIGLGVEAEQYF
TRBJ2-3 | - | TRBV5-1 | - | TGCGCCAGCAGCTTGGTAACAGCAATCCACGATACGCAGTATTTT | CASSLVTAIHDTQYF
TRBJ1-1 | - | TRBV1 | - | TGCACCAGCAGCCCTAGAGGTCGCAGGGGCGAGCCTGAAGCTTTCTTT | CTSSPRGRRGEPEAFF
TRBJ2-7 | - | TRBV2 | TRBD1 | TGTGCCAGCTCGGGTTTACCAGGGGGCGCGGACGAGCAGTACTTC | CASSGLPGGADEQYF
TRBJ2-4 | - | TRBV11-2 | TRBD1 | TGTGCCAGCAGCTTCACGGACAGGGAGAACCAGTACTTC | CASSFTDRENQYF
TRBJ1-5 | - | TRBV15 | TRBD1 | TGTGCCACCAGCGGATGGGGACAGGGGAACAATCAGCCCCAGCATTTT | CATSGWGQGNNQPQHF
TRBJ1-5 | - | TRBV7-2 | - | TGTGCCAGCAGCTTTAATCGTCAGCCCCAGCATTTT | CASSFNRQPQHF
TRBJ1-6 | - | TRBV11-2 | - | TGTGCCAGCAGCTTACATCGGGGTCACCTCCACTTT | CASSLHRGHLHF
TRBJ1-2 | - | TRBV4-3 | TRBD1 | TGCGCCAGCAGCCAAGGGTGGACAGGGCATGGCTACACCTTC | CASSQGWTGHGYTF
TRBJ1-3 | - | TRBV27 | - | TGTGCCAGCAGTAAAATAGGGGGTGGAAACACCATATATTTT | CASSKIGGGNTIYF
TRBJ1-2 | - | TRBV19 | TRBD1 | TGTGCCAGTAGTATATCAGGGGGCTTCAACTATGGCTACACCTTC | CASSISGGFNYGYTF
TRBJ1-1 | - | TRBV11-3 | - | TGTGCCAGCAGCTTAGACGAGTTCACTGAAGCTTTCTTT | CASSLDEFTEAFF
TRBJ2-5 | - | TRBV5-1 | - | TGCGCCAGCAGCTTGGATTCGCGAGAGACCCAGTACTTC | CASSLDSRETQYF
TRBJ1-1 | - | TRBV10-1 | - | TGCGCCAGCAGTGTTGGGAGTCCGGGGAGGAACACTGAAGCTTTCTTT | CASSVGSPGRNTEAFF
TRBJ2-1 | - | TRBV4-3 | TRBD2 | TGCGCCAGCAGCCAAGATCCGCTAGCGGGGACCCTTAGCTCCTACAATGAGCAGTTCTTC | CASSQDPLAGTLSSYNEQFF
TRBJ1-2 | - | TRBV2 | - | TGTGCCAGCACCTTATTGGGGGACATAAACTATGGCTACACCTTC | CASTLLGDINYGYTF
TRBJ1-2 | - | TRBV2 | - | TGTGCCAGCAGTGTGGACATGGGGCTCGATGGCTACACCTTC | CASSVDMGLDGYTF
TRBJ1-1 | - | TRBV2 | - | TGTGCCAGCAGAGGACAGATGAACACTGAAGCTTTCTTT | CASRGQMNTEAFF
TRBJ1-5 | - | TRBV6-1 | TRBD1 | TGTGCCAGCGAGACGTGGGGACAGAGCAATCAGCCCCAGCATTTT | CASETWGQSNQPQHF
TRBJ1-4 | - | TRBV5-1 | - | TGCGCCAGCCGACTTTTGGACAGATTGAATGAAAAACTGTTTTTT | CASRLLDRLNEKLFF
TRBJ1-1 | - | TRBV25-1 | - | TGTGCCAGCAGTGAAGGTTGGGAGGGCACAATGAACACTGAAGCTTTCTTT | CASSEGWEGTMNTEAFF
TRBJ1-4 | - | TRBV5-1 | TRBD1 | TGCGCCAGCAGCTTGCAGGGGGCGAATGAAAAACTGTTTTTT | CASSLQGANEKLFF
TRBJ1-2 | - | TRBV7-2 | TRBD1 | TGTGCCAGCAGCACCACCTTGGGACAGGCTTCCTATGGCTACACCTTC | CASSTTLGQASYGYTF
TRBJ1-1 | - | TRBV19 | - | TGTGCCAGTAGTATTTCCCAGATCACTGAAGCTTTCTTT | CASSISQITEAFF
TRBJ2-7 | - | TRBV9 | - | TGTGCCAGCAGCCCCCGCAGACGAGGTAGCGAGCAGTACTTC | CASSPRRRGSEQYF
TRBJ2-7 | - | TRBV7-2 | TRBD1 | TGTGCCAGCAGCTCAACAGGGGGTCCCTACGAGCAGTACTTC | CASSSTGGPYEQYF
TRBJ2-2 | - | TRBV4-3 | TRBD2 | TGCGCCAGCAGCCCCACCGTGTTTGGCGGGGGGCCGGGCGGGGAGCTGTTTTTT | CASSPTVFGGGPGGELFF
TRBJ2-3 | - | TRBV6-1 | - | TGTGCCAGCAGTGAAATGGCAGGGGTATTGGCAGATACGCAGTATTTT | CASSEMAGVLADTQYF
TRBJ2-4 | once | TRBV10-3 | TRBD2 | TGTGCCATCAGTGAGACATTGGGACTAGCGGGAGGGTTTGCCAAAAACATTCAGTACTTC | CAISETLGLAGGFAKNIQYF
TRBJ2-3 | - | TRBV13 | TRBD2 | TGTGCCAGCAGCTCAACCGGGACTAGCGGGGTGTTT | CASSSTGTSGVF
TRBJ2-7 | - | TRBV5-6 | TRBD1 | TGTGCCAGCAGCTTGGGAGGACAGGGCTACTACGAGCAGTACTTC | CASSLGGQGYYEQYF
TRBJ2-2 | - | TRBV5-1 | TRBD2 | TGCGCCAGCAGCTTGTGGCTCGCGGGAGGGAACACCGGGGAGCTGTTTTTT | CASSLWLAGGNTGELFF
TRBJ1-2 | - | TRBV10-3 | TRBD1 | TGTGCCATCAGTGACCCCGGACAGGGACGTACCTATGGCTACACCTTC | CAISDPGQGRTYGYTF
TRBJ2-3 | - | TRBV2 | - | TGTGCCAGCAGAATGACAGGTATATTCACAGATACGCAGTATTTT | CASRMTGIFTDTQYF
TRBJ2-7 | - | TRBV5-5 | TRBD1 | TGTGCCAGCAGCTCGAAGACAGGGTACTACGAGCAGTACTTC | CASSSKTGYYEQYF
TRBJ2-1 | - | TRBV27 | TRBD2 | TGTGCCAGCAGTTTACGACGACTAGCGGGGAAGAACAATGAGCAGTTCTTC | CASSLRRLAGKNNEQFF
TRBJ2-2 | - | TRBV6-1 | TRBD2 | TGTGCCAGCAGTCGGACTAGCGGAAACACCGGGGAGCTGTTTTTT | CASSRTSGNTGELFF
TRBJ2-7 | - | TRBV6-5 | TRBD1 | TGTGCCAGCAGTTACGGCGGACAGGCCCACTACGAGCAGTACTTC | CASSYGGQAHYEQYF
TRBJ2-7 | - | TRBV18 | - | TGTGCCAGCTCAACCCCGGGTGGGGAGCAGTACTTC | CASSTPGGEQYF
TRBJ2-1 | - | TRBV7-3 | TRBD2 | TGTGCCAGCAGCAAAAGCCGGACTAGCGGGGGGAGTTATGAGCAGTTCTTC | CASSKSRTSGGSYEQFF
TRBJ1-2 | - | TRBV6-5 | TRBD1 | TGTGCCAGCAGTTCCACTGCAGGGGGCAACTATGGCTACACCTTC | CASSSTAGGNYGYTF